This is a list of T cell receptor beta chains from one sample in a study of cytomegalovirus exposure and HLA in healthy donors. Data came from immunoSEQ multiplex PCR; TCRdb stores just in-frame clones and leaves some out. The sample includes more than 60,000 clones, approximately 82% of them seen just once. The sample consisted of PBMCs. The source is a man between 65 and 85 years old in good health and CMV-seropositive. The CDR3 runs from the conserved cysteine through the conserved F or W. D genes are given only for firm matches. The listing skips clone size in some rows; elsewhere it reads once, few, many or a size class.

DNA,CDR3,size,D,J,V
TGTGCCAGCAGCCAACTCGGGGGGTACGGGCCGGAGACCCAGTACTTC,CASSQLGGYGPETQYF,-,TRBD2,TRBJ2-5,TRBV4-2
TGTGCCAGCAGCTCCCGGGGCGGGGAGCTGTTTTTT,CASSSRGGELFF,-,-,TRBJ2-2,TRBV7-9
TGTGCCAGCAGTTCGGTTTCTAGCGCCTCCTACGAGCAGTACTTC,CASSSVSSASYEQYF,-,-,TRBJ2-7,TRBV6-5
TGTGCCAGCAGTTTATCAGTCTACGAGCAGTACTTC,CASSLSVYEQYF,-,-,TRBJ2-7,TRBV6-1
TGTGCCAGCAGCCAAACCGGGACTAGGGGACACGAGCAGTACTTC,CASSQTGTRGHEQYF,-,TRBD2,TRBJ2-7,TRBV4-2
TGTGCCAGCACAGCAGGGGGCGAGCAGTACTTC,CASTAGGEQYF,-,TRBD1,TRBJ2-7,TRBV25-1
TGTGCCAGCAGTGGGGACAGGGTGAGCGGGGAGCTGTTTTTT,CASSGDRVSGELFF,-,TRBD1,TRBJ2-2,TRBV6-1
TGTGCCAGCAGTGAGGGACTAGCGGGAGGGTTAGATACGCAGTATTTT,CASSEGLAGGLDTQYF,-,TRBD2,TRBJ2-3,TRBV28
TGCAGCGCGACAGGGGATCGTAACGAGCAGTACTTC,CSATGDRNEQYF,-,TRBD1,TRBJ2-7,TRBV29-1
TGCGCCAGCAGTGAGGGGACAGGGGCTTCCTACGAGCAGTACTTC,CASSEGTGASYEQYF,-,TRBD1,TRBJ2-7,TRBV10-1
TGTGCCAGCAGCTTATTCGAGACAGTGGGCGCTGAAGCTTTCTTT,CASSLFETVGAEAFF,-,-,TRBJ1-1,TRBV7-2
TGTGCCAGCGTAACAGGGGGGCACTCCTACAATGAGCAGTTCTTC,CASVTGGHSYNEQFF,-,TRBD1,TRBJ2-1,TRBV2
TGCGCCAGCAGCTTGGACAGTTCGGCCCTCTACGAGCAGTACTTC,CASSLDSSALYEQYF,-,-,TRBJ2-7,TRBV5-1
TGCGCCAGCAGCCAAGGGGGTGGCGAGACCCAGTACTTC,CASSQGGGETQYF,-,-,TRBJ2-5,TRBV5-1
TGTGCCAGCAGTTCGCGGAGAAATAATTCACCCCTCCACTTT,CASSSRRNNSPLHF,-,-,TRBJ1-6,TRBV6-5
TGTGCCAGCAGTTTATCCGGGACAGGGGGAAGTGGCTACACCTTC,CASSLSGTGGSGYTF,-,TRBD1,TRBJ1-2,TRBV27
TGTGCCAGCAGCTTTAAAGGGGGAAATACTGAAGCTTTCTTT,CASSFKGGNTEAFF,-,-,TRBJ1-1,TRBV7-8
TGCAGCGCTAAGCGGGGGCAAGAGACCCAGTACTTC,CSAKRGQETQYF,-,TRBD2,TRBJ2-5,TRBV29-1
TGCGCCAGCAGCTCTACCTACGAGCAGTACTTC,CASSSTYEQYF,-,-,TRBJ2-7,TRBV5-1
TGTGCCAGCAGCTTAGAAGGGGCAGGGAATGGAAACACCATATATTTT,CASSLEGAGNGNTIYF,once,-,TRBJ1-3,TRBV11-2
TGTGCCATCAGAGAAGGAGTCCAGGGTTACGAGCAGTACTTC,CAIREGVQGYEQYF,-,-,TRBJ2-7,TRBV10-3
TGTGCCAGCCTGGAGCCTAGCGGTTCCTACAATGAGCAGTTCTTC,CASLEPSGSYNEQFF,-,TRBD2,TRBJ2-1,TRBV28
TGTGCCAGCAGCCTGGAGCGGGGGATAGGACAGCCCCAGCATTTT,CASSLERGIGQPQHF,once,-,TRBJ1-5,TRBV7-2
TGCGCCAGCAGCATGACAGACTCTGGAAACACCATATATTTT,CASSMTDSGNTIYF,-,-,TRBJ1-3,TRBV5-1
TGTGCCAGCAGCTCTTCCGGGACAGGGAATTATGGCTACACCTTC,CASSSSGTGNYGYTF,-,TRBD1,TRBJ1-2,TRBV7-9
TGTGCCAGCAGCTTGGGACAGGGCAGCAATCAGCCCCAGCATTTT,CASSLGQGSNQPQHF,-,TRBD1,TRBJ1-5,TRBV6-5
TGTGCCTGGACCGGGGGGGGGAACACTGAAGCTTTCTTT,CAWTGGGNTEAFF,-,-,TRBJ1-1,TRBV30
TGTGCCAGCAGCTTTGCGGGGGGTAACACCGGGGAGCTGTTTTTT,CASSFAGGNTGELFF,-,TRBD2,TRBJ2-2,TRBV11-1
TGTGCCAGCAGGTCCCCACAGGGAGTTGGGGCCAACGTCCTGACTTTC,CASRSPQGVGANVLTF,-,-,TRBJ2-6,TRBV5-6
TGCACCAGCAGCCGAGCACGGGGTTATGGCTACACCTTC,CTSSRARGYGYTF,-,-,TRBJ1-2,TRBV1
TGTGCCAGCAGTTTGCTGGGCGGGGGGACACACAATGAGCAGTTCTTC,CASSLLGGGTHNEQFF,once,TRBD2,TRBJ2-1,TRBV28
TGTGCCATCAGGGGCAACTACGAGCAGTACTTC,CAIRGNYEQYF,-,-,TRBJ2-7,TRBV10-3
TGCGCCAGCAGCTTGGCCCCCAGAAGATACGAGCAGTACTTC,CASSLAPRRYEQYF,-,-,TRBJ2-7,TRBV5-1
TGTGCCACCAGCAGAGATCGGGGTAATGAAAAACTGTTTTTT,CATSRDRGNEKLFF,-,-,TRBJ1-4,TRBV15
TGTGCCAGCAGCTATACAGGGCCGAGGGAGACCCAGTACTTC,CASSYTGPRETQYF,-,-,TRBJ2-5,TRBV7-9
TGTGCCAGCAGCTTGGACAGGGGGCGAGACTATGGCTACACCTTC,CASSLDRGRDYGYTF,once,TRBD1,TRBJ1-2,TRBV7-9
TGTGCCAGCAGCCAAGTGGCAGGAGAAGCTTTCTTT,CASSQVAGEAFF,-,-,TRBJ1-1,TRBV14
TGTGCCAGCAGCTTATTGGGACAGGGAGGCCACGAGCAGTACTTC,CASSLLGQGGHEQYF,-,TRBD1,TRBJ2-7,TRBV11-2